This T cell receptor beta chain was identified during a study of blood T cell repertoires in COVID-19. Overall study: Acute and convalescent COVID-19 specimens originated in the United States, Italy and Spain. From T cells, B-cell-depleted T cells, or PBMCs came the material, which was cDNA or gDNA.

The trim removed 2 bases at V and 8 bases at J, leaving 12 bases unmatched. Germline V CDR1 and CDR2: SGHRS, YFSETQ. The CDR3 length is 16 residues. Per the original data handling: Reference gene primer amplification gave nucleated cell count estimates. Profiled with immunoSEQ multiplex PCR; TCRdb holds only in-frame clones, not every one. The DNA gave D and trimming, while V, J and clone size come from that table. The repertoire holds 85,000 to 120,000 clones, with more than 80% as singletons. The sample consisted of peripheral blood. The chain recombines TRBV5-1 with TRBJ1-2; 10 bases fit TRBD1. The source is a woman aged 55-69 years with acute or convalescent COVID-19. The CDR3 region has the DNA TGCGCCAGCAGCTTATCGCCGGGACAGGGGTTAGACGGCTACACCTTC. Residues: CASSLSPGQGLDGYTF.